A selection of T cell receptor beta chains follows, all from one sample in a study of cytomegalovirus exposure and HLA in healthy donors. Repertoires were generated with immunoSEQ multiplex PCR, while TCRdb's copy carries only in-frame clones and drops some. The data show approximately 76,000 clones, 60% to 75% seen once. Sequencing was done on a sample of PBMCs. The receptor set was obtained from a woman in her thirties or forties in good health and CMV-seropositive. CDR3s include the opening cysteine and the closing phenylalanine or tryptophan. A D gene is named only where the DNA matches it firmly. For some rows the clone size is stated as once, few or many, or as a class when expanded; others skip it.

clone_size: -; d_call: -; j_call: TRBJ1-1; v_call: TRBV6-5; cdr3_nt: TGTGCCACCACGGGACACGTGAACACTGAAGCTTTCTTT; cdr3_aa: CATTGHVNTEAFF
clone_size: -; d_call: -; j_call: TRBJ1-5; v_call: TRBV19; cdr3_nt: TGTGCCAGTACAGGGGATGAACGTTACCAGCCCCAGCATTTT; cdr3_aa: CASTGDERYQPQHF
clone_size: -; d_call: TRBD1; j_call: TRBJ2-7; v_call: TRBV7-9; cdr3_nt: TGTGCCAGCAGCCGTAGAGCCACCCGGGACAGGAATTCCTACGAGCAGTACTTC; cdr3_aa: CASSRRATRDRNSYEQYF
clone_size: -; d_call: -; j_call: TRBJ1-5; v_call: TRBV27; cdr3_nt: TGTGCCAGCAGTCCTTACAGGGCCAATCAGCCCCAGCATTTT; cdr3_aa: CASSPYRANQPQHF
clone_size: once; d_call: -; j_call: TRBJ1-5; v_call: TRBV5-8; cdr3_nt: TGTGCCAGCAGCTTGGCCGGTGATAGCAATCAGCCCCAGCATTTT; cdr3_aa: CASSLAGDSNQPQHF
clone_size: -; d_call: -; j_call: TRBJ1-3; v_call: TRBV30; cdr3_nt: TGTGCCTGGAGGTGGGAGGGAAACACCATATATTTT; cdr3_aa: CAWRWEGNTIYF
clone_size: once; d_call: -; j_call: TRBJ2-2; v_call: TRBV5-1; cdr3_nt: TGCGCCAGCAGCTTGGCAACATCTGAAACCCGGGAGCTGTTTTTT; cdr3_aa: CASSLATSETRELFF
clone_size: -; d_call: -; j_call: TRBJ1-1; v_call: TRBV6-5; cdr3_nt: TGTGCCAGCAGTTACTCGGCCAGGGGTGAAGCTTTCTTT; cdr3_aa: CASSYSARGEAFF
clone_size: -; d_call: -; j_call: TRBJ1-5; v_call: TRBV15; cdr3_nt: TGTGCCACCAGCAGAGGGGGCGATCAGCCCCAGCATTTT; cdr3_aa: CATSRGGDQPQHF
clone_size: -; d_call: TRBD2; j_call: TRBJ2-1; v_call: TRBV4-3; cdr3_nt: TGCGCCAGCAGCCAAGGGTGGGGGGAGAGCGGGGGTTCCTACAATGAGCAGTTCTTC; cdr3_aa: CASSQGWGESGGSYNEQFF
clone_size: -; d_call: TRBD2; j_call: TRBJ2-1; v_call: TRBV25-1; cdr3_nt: TGTGCCAGCAGTGAGCGTCCCAGCGGGAGATCCTACAATGAGCAGTTCTTC; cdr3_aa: CASSERPSGRSYNEQFF
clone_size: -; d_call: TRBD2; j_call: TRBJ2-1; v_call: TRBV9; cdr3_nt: TGTGCCAGCAGCGTAGCCTCCGTGGGCCGGGACTATCGGAATGAGCAGTTCTTC; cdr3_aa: CASSVASVGRDYRNEQFF
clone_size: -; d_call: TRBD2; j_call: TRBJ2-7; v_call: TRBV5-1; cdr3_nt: TGCGCCAGCAGCTTGACTAGCGGAGGCTCCTACGAGCAGTACTTC; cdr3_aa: CASSLTSGGSYEQYF
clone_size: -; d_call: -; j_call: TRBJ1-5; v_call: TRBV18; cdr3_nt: TGTGCCAGCTCACCATCAGGGCCAAGTAGCAATCAGCCCCAGCATTTT; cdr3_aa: CASSPSGPSSNQPQHF
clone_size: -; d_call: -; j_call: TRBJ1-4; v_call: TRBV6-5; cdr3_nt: TGTGCCAGCAGTTACCTTGGCCGGGAAAGAAAACTGTTTTTT; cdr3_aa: CASSYLGRERKLFF
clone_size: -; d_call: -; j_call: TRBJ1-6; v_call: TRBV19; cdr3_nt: TGTGCCAGTAGTATAGGGGAGGTTAAGAATTCACCCCTCCACTTT; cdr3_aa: CASSIGEVKNSPLHF
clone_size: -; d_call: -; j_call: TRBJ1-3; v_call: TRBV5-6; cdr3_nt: TGTGCCAGCAGCTTCAGGACACTCTCTGGAAACACCATATATTTT; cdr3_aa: CASSFRTLSGNTIYF
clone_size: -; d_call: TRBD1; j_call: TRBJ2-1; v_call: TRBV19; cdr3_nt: TGTGCCAGTAGCTTCGGGACAGGGCTAAATGAGCAGTTCTTC; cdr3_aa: CASSFGTGLNEQFF
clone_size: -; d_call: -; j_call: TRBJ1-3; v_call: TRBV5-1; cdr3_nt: TGCGCCAGCAGCTTGGGGCAGGGTGCAAACACCATATATTTT; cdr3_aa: CASSLGQGANTIYF
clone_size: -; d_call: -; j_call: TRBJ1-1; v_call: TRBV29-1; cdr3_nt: TGCAGCGTTGACCCAGGGGTTGGCACTGAAGCTTTCTTT; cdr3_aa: CSVDPGVGTEAFF
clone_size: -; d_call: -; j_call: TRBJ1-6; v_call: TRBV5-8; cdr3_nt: TGTGCCAGCAGCCACAAGACAGTTTCACCCCTCCACTTT; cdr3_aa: CASSHKTVSPLHF
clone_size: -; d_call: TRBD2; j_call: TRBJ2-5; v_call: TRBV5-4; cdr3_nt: TGTGCCAGCAGCTTGAGTTCGTTGGTAGCGGGCCTCCAAGAGACCCAGTACTTC; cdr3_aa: CASSLSSLVAGLQETQYF
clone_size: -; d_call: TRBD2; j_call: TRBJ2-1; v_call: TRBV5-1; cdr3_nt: TGCGCCAGCAGTCTGGCGGGGGGAGCTAGGTCGAATGAGCAGTTCTTC; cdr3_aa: CASSLAGGARSNEQFF
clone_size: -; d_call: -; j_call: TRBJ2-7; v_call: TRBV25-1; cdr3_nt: TGTGCCAGCTCCAACCCCCGACAGAGCTCCTACGAGCAGTACTTC; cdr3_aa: CASSNPRQSSYEQYF
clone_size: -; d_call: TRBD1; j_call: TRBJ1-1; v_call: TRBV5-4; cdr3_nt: TGTGCCAGCAGCTTGTTTCAGACAGGGTTGACTGAAGCTTTCTTT; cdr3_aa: CASSLFQTGLTEAFF
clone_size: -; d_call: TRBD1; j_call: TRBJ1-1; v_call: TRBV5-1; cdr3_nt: TGCGCCAGCAGCGGGGACAGGTCGAACACTGAAGCTTTCTTT; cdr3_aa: CASSGDRSNTEAFF
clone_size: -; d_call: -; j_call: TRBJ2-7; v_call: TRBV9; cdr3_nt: TGTGCCAGCAGCGCAGGGGACTACGAGCAGTACTTC; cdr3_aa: CASSAGDYEQYF
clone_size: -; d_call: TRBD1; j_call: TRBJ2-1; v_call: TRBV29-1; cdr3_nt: TGCAGCGTTGAAATGACAGGGCCCTCCTCTCAAATCAATGAGCAGTTCTTC; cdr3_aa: CSVEMTGPSSQINEQFF
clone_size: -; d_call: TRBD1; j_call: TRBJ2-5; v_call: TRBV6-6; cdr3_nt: TGTGCCAGCAGACGGACAGGGTCAGAGACCCAGTACTTC; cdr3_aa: CASRRTGSETQYF
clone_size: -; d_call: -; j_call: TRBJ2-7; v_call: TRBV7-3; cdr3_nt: TGTGCCAGCAGCTTAGGCCCTGGAGGTTCAGCCTACGAGCAGTACTTC; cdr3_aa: CASSLGPGGSAYEQYF
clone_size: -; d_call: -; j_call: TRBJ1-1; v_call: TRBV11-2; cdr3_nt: TGTGCCAGCAGCGTCGTCGTAGGGGGTCAAGCTTTCTTT; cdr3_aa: CASSVVVGGQAFF
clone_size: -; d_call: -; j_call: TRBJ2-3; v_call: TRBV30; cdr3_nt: TGTGCCTGGAGTATTTCATCAGAAATCACAGATACGCAGTATTTT; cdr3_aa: CAWSISSEITDTQYF
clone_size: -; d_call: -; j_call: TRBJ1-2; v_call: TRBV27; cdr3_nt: TGTGCCGTCTTCAGTCGGCAGGGGATTAACTATGGCTACACCTTC; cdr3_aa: CAVFSRQGINYGYTF
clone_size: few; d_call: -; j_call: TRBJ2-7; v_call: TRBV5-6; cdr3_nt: TGTGCCAGCAGCTCCCCGGCACGGGGATACGGGCAGTACTTC; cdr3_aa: CASSSPARGYGQYF
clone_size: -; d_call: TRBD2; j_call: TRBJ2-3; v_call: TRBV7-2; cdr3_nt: TGTGCCAGCACGGGCACCGGGACTAGCTTCACAGATACGCAGTATTTT; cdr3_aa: CASTGTGTSFTDTQYF
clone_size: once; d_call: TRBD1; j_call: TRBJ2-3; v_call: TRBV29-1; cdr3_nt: TGCAGCGTTGAACGGGACAGGGTAACAGATACGCAGTATTTT; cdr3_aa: CSVERDRVTDTQYF
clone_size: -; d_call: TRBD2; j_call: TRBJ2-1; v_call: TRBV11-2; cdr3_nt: TGTGCCAGCAGCGGCGGGACTAGCGGCAGCTCCTACAATGAGCAGTTCTTC; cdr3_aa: CASSGGTSGSSYNEQFF
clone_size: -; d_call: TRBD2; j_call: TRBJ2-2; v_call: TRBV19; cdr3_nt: TGTGCCAGTAGGGTGGCGGGAGGGCCATCCGGGGAGCTGTTTTTT; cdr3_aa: CASRVAGGPSGELFF
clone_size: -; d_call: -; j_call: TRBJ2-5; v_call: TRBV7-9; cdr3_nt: TGTGCCAGCAGCTTAGGCTCAGGGGTTTTAGGAAAAGAGACCCAGTACTTC; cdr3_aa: CASSLGSGVLGKETQYF
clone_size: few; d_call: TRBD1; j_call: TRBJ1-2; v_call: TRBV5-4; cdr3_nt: TGTGCCAGCAGCCAACCAGGGGGCGCAATCACCTTC; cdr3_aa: CASSQPGGAITF
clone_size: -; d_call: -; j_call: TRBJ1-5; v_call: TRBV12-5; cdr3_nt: TGTGCTAGTGGTTTGTCAACAGGGAGAAAGCCCCAGCATTTT; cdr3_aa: CASGLSTGRKPQHF
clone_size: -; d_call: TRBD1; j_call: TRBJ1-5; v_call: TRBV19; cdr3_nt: TGTGCCAGTAGTATCCCGGACAGGGTTAATCAGCCCCAGCATTTT; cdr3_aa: CASSIPDRVNQPQHF
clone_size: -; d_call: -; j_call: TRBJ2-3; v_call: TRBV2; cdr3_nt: TGTGCCACCCACAACCGACTGGACACAGATACGCAGTATTTT; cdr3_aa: CATHNRLDTDTQYF
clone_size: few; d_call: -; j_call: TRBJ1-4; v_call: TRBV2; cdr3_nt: TGTGCCAGCCTAGTAGCTCCAACTAATGAAAAACTGTTTTTT; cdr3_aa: CASLVAPTNEKLFF
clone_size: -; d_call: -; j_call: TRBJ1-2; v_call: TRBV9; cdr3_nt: TGTGCCAGCAGCGTAGGTCCTCAGTATGGCTACACCTTC; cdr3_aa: CASSVGPQYGYTF